Following are 6 T cell receptor beta chains from one sample sequenced in a study of PD-1 blockade in classical Hodgkin lymphoma. Each patient's relapse followed autologous stem cell transplantation, and brentuximab vedotin exposure varied. The data were produced by immunoSEQ multiplex PCR, yet TCRdb's version contains in-frame clones alone and is incomplete. The sample holds 95,000 to 120,000 clones, nearly 90% seen once. Sequencing was performed on peripheral blood mononuclear cells (PBMCs), taken before the second cycle of nivolumab. The receptors here all came from a human donor with classical Hodgkin lymphoma.

In its sample, this clone was seen a few times. The chain employs TRBV9 and TRBJ1-3; 7 nucleotides align to TRBD1. Trimming at V came to 4 bases and at J to 0 bases, leaving 4 bases not matched to a gene. Germline loops: CDR1 SGDLS, CDR2 YYNGEE. CDR3 size: 15 residues. CDR3 in DNA: TGTGCCAGCAGCAACCGGGACAGCTCTGGAAACACCATATATTTT. It encodes CASSNRDSSGNTIYF.

This sequence joins TRBV4-1 and TRBJ1-4, with D possibly matching TRBD1 (5 bases). CDR3 length equals 17 residues. Deletions cut 8 bases from V and 4 bases from J, with 23 bases between. CDR1 and CDR2 (germline): MGHRA, YSYEKL. CDR3 sequence (DNA): TGCGCCAGCGGGCAGGGCCGATTACTTCTGTATAATGAAAAACTGTTTTTT. Its protein is CASGQGRLLLYNEKLFF.

The rearrangement uses TRBV28 and TRBJ2-1, with D uncertain. Germline assignment: CDR1 MDHEN and CDR2 SYDVKM. The CDR3 runs 14 residues. Trimming took off 5 bases at V and 4 bases at J, with 12 bases between the two ends. For the CDR3, the DNA is TGTGCCAGCAGTGCGCAGTCTGGGTACAATGAGCAGTTCTTC. It is translated as CASSAQSGYNEQFF.

This clone was counted a few times. The rearrangement joins TRBV10-1 to TRBJ1-1, with D perhaps matching TRBD1 (5 bases). The CDR3 has 13 residues. Germline loops: CDR1 WNHNN, CDR2 SYGVQD (reference sequence). Trimming shortened V by 6 bases and J by 3 bases, and 11 bases separated the two germline ends. Here the CDR3 reads CASRETVDTEAFF. The CDR3 region has the DNA TGCGCCAGCAGGGAGACAGTGGACACTGAAGCTTTCTTT.

As DNA, the CDR3 is TGTGCCAGCAGTGAAGAGGTGCCGAACACTGAAGCTTTCTTT. Translating it yields CASSEEVPNTEAFF. This chain joins TRBV2 and TRBJ1-1; D ambiguous. The CDR3 is 14 amino acids. Germline V gene data show CDR1 as SNHLY and CDR2 as FYNNEI. V shed 1 base and J shed 1 base, with 7 bases lying between them.

The J gene is TRBJ1-2, the V gene TRBV7-2; 8 nucleotides line up with TRBD1. Germline V gene data show CDR1 as SGHTA and CDR2 as FQGNSA. The CDR3 runs 14 residues. The junction had 10 bases not matched to a gene; V was cut back by 5 bases and J by 8 bases. The CDR3 DNA reads TGTGCCAGCAGCCCCCGGGGACAGGCGGAAGGCTACACCTTC. Its translation: CASSPRGQAEGYTF.